Shown below are 11 T cell receptor beta chains from a single sample sequenced in a study of PD-L1 blockade in urothelial cancer. TCRdb's copy holds only in-frame clones and misses some; the assay was immunoSEQ multiplex PCR. The sample carries tens of thousands of clones, 75% to 90% recorded once. The input for sequencing was PBMCs, taken around atezolizumab (anti-PD-L1) treatment. The receptors come from a man aged 55 to 70 with urothelial cancer.

The V and J genes are TRBV19 and TRBJ1-5; no reliable D call. The CDR3 is 13 amino acids. The germline V and J ends were trimmed by 3 bases and 4 bases, with 7 bases remaining between them. Per germline, CDR1 LNHDA and CDR2 SQIVND (reference sequence). The CDR3 protein is CASSMGGNQPQHF. As DNA, the CDR3 is TGTGCCAGTAGTATGGGAGGGAATCAGCCCCAGCATTTT.

This rearrangement joins TRBV28 to TRBJ1-1, with D possibly TRBD1 on 5 matching bases. The V and J ends lost 5 bases and 4 bases respectively, with 11 bases between them. The CDR3 is 13 amino acids. Germline loops: CDR1 MDHEN, CDR2 SYDVKM. CDR3 amino acids: CASSRTGGTEAFF. CDR3 bases: TGTGCCAGCAGTAGGACCGGGGGCACTGAAGCTTTCTTT.

The chain combines TRBV2 with TRBJ2-7; 8 positions agree with TRBD1. Germline trimming cut 9 bases from V and 2 bases from J; bases unmatched to any gene: 9. Germline V gives CDR1 SNHLY, CDR2 FYNNEI. The CDR3 has 14 residues. The CDR3 loop is CASHPGQVTYEQYF. The CDR3 DNA is TGTGCCAGTCATCCGGGACAGGTTACCTACGAGCAGTACTTC.

The chain couples TRBV5-1 to TRBJ2-7; TRBD2 is a possible D gene (5 bases). Germline V CDR1 and CDR2: SGHRS, YFSETQ. The CDR3 is 14 residues long. Trimming removed 4 bases at V and 6 bases at J, with 17 bases between. The CDR3 sequence: CASSPARGPGEQYF. The CDR3, as DNA: TGCGCCAGCAGCCCGGCTCGGGGTCCTGGCGAGCAGTACTTC.

The chain couples TRBV5-6 to TRBJ1-2; D is uncertain. This CDR3 is built from 14 residues. Trimming took off 5 bases at V and 3 bases at J, with 14 bases between the two ends. The germline gives CDR1 SGHDT, CDR2 YYEEEE. The CDR3 DNA reads as TGTGCCAGCAGGGGCAGAACGACCTACTATGGCTACACCTTC. Translating it yields CASRGRTTYYGYTF.

The chain carries TRBV27 and TRBJ2-2, with 9 bases matching TRBD1. The CDR3 covers 14 residues. Germline assignment: CDR1 MNHEY and CDR2 SMNVEV (reference sequence). V dropped 5 bases and J dropped 4; count of bases not matched to a gene: 2. CDR3 loop: CASSATGGTGELFF. The DNA of the CDR3 is TGTGCCAGCAGTGCGACAGGGGGCACCGGGGAGCTGTTTTTT.

V and J are TRBV7-3 and TRBJ2-3, with TRBD2 identical over 8 bases. With V trimmed by 5 bases and J by 3 bases, 10 bases remained unmatched. This CDR3 is 16 amino acids long. Germline V gene data show CDR1 as SGHTA and CDR2 as FQGTGA. CDR3 amino acids: CASSPLGGGPTDTQYF. CDR3 DNA: TGTGCCAGCAGCCCACTTGGCGGGGGGCCGACAGATACGCAGTATTTT. Together with reference TRBV7-3 and TRBJ2-3, the CDR3 gives the full variable domain: GAGVSQTPSNKVTEKGKYVELRCDPISGHTALYWYRQSLGQGPEFLIYFQGTGAADDSGLPNDRFFAVRPEGSVSTLKIQRTERGDSAVYLCASSPLGGGPTDTQYFGPGTRLTVL.

This chain joins TRBV2 and TRBJ2-5; 7 bases are shared with TRBD2. Looked up from germline, CDR1 is SNHLY and CDR2 is FYNNEI. J gave up 1 base and V 11 bases, and 19 bases lay outside the gene matches. CDR3 size: 17 residues. CDR3: CAPRLRGSSGLQETQYF. CDR3 sequence (DNA): TGTGCCCCACGGCTAAGGGGCTCTAGCGGCCTCCAAGAGACCCAGTACTTC.

The V call is TRBV28, the J call TRBJ1-1; 9 bases agree with TRBD1. This CDR3 region has 15 residues. J was trimmed by 8 bases and V by 5 bases; bases with no gene match: 12. The germline gives CDR1 MDHEN, CDR2 SYDVKM. For the CDR3, the DNA is TGTGCCAGCAGTCCTGGGGACAGGGCTTTGGGGGAAGCTTTCTTT. Protein sequence: CASSPGDRALGEAFF.

The J gene is TRBJ2-7, the V gene TRBV19; the match to TRBD2 covers 12 bases. With 7 bases clipped from V and 6 bases from J, the junction kept 10 bases outside the gene matches. Germline V gene sequence: CDR1 LNHDA, CDR2 SQIVND (reference sequence). CDR3 length equals 15 residues. Here the CDR3 reads CASTPRLAGAGEQYF. CDR3 DNA sequence: TGTGCCAGTACCCCCCGACTAGCGGGAGCTGGCGAGCAGTACTTC.

This CDR3 is CASSPGDRTDTQYF. CDR3 DNA sequence: TGTGCCAGCAGCCCCGGGGATCGCACAGATACGCAGTATTTT. V and J are TRBV9 and TRBJ2-3, with TRBD2 as a possible D gene (5 bases). CDR3 length: 14 amino acids. Trimming removed 4 bases at V and 1 base at J, with 10 bases between. The germline CDR1 and CDR2 sequences are SGDLS and YYNGEE.